These 19 T cell receptor beta chains were sequenced from one sample in a study of T cells expressing NK-cell markers. TCRdb reprocessed the 5' RACE reads; each CDR3 protein has one entry and no DNA is given. The sample totals about half a million distinct CDR3 sequences. Sequences were obtained from blood T cells: a sorted CD56 or NKG2C T cell subset, CD4+ or CD8+ T cells, or bulk PBMC T cells (not recorded which). All receptors derive from a woman in her 50s in good health.

The chain uses TRBV12-3 or TRBV12-4 and TRBJ2-1; without DNA, the TCRdb call of TRBD2 cannot be checked. The CDR3 totals 15 residues. CDR3 sequence reads: CASSSGTYGPNEQFF.

The CDR3 is CASSPGGAGRTNEQFF. The V and J genes are TRBV5-1 and TRBJ2-1; lacking DNA, the TRBD2 call made by TCRdb goes unchecked. Germline V gene lookup returns CDR1 SGHRS and CDR2 YFSETQ. The CDR3 runs to 16 residues.

J is TRBJ2-2 and V is TRBV6-1; no DNA is available, so the TRBD2 call from TCRdb remains unchecked. Germline V gene sequence: CDR1 MNHNS, CDR2 SASEGT. The CDR3 has 19 amino acids. This chain's CDR3 is CASGNWTGLAGEHTGELFF.

This chain uses TRBV3-1 with TRBJ2-1; lacking DNA, the TRBD2 call made by TCRdb goes unchecked. This CDR3 region has 16 residues. The germline V gene encodes CDR1 LGHDT and CDR2 YNNKEL (reference sequence). The CDR3 is CASSQERLGSGNEQFF.

This CDR3 reads CASSSRSWESQETQYF. The chain recombines TRBV5-6 with TRBJ2-5; TCRdb names TRBD2, which stays unverified in the absence of DNA. Per germline, CDR1 SGHDT and CDR2 YYEEEE. The CDR3 sequence is 16 residues long.

This chain joins TRBV6-1 and TRBJ1-1; TCRdb indicates TRBD1, and absent DNA this call remains unverified. Germline V CDR1 and CDR2: MNHNS, SASEGT. The CDR3 has 13 amino acids. The CDR3: CASSASGTQDAFF.

CDR3 residues: CSAPGEGRGTYEQYF. The V gene is TRBV20-1, the J gene TRBJ2-7; the TCRdb D gene call, TRBD2, has no DNA to confirm it. In germline, CDR1 is DFQATT, CDR2 SNEGSKA (reference sequence). This CDR3 region has 15 residues.

This chain connects TRBV12-3 or TRBV12-4 to TRBJ1-4. The CDR3 covers 12 residues. The CDR3 sequence: CASGAANEKLFF.

The rearrangement joins TRBV12-3 or TRBV12-4 to TRBJ2-1. CDR3 size: 13 residues. The CDR3 is CASSLGRRNEQFF.

The chain joins TRBV6-1 to TRBJ1-3; TCRdb returns TRBD1, unconfirmable since there is no DNA. This CDR3 spans 14 amino acids. Germline V gives CDR1 MNHNS, CDR2 SASEGT. This CDR3 is CASRESGERNTIYF.

V is TRBV2 and J is TRBJ2-1; with no DNA, the TCRdb D assignment of TRBD2 cannot be verified. The germline CDR1 and CDR2 sequences are SNHLY and FYNNEI. The CDR3 has 14 amino acids. This CDR3 reads CASSGRSGSNEQFF.

The CDR3 sequence is CASSTTGLNTEAFF. The chain is built from TRBV7-8 and TRBJ1-1; TCRdb returns TRBD1, unconfirmable since there is no DNA. The CDR3 sequence is 14 residues long. Germline V gene lookup returns CDR1 SGHVS and CDR2 FQNEAQ.

The CDR3 here is CASTPRSSYEQYF. The chain is built from TRBV12-3 or TRBV12-4 and TRBJ2-7; TCRdb's D call, TRBD1, is unchecked because there is no DNA. The CDR3 length is 13 residues.

The chain carries TRBV18 and TRBJ1-1. Germline CDR1 is KGHSH and CDR2 is LQKENI. The CDR3 is 14 residues long. The CDR3 loop reads CASSPPGGVRRAFF.

The rearrangement links TRBV12-3 or TRBV12-4 to TRBJ1-1. This CDR3 comprises 13 residues. The CDR3 protein is CASSVQGDTEAFF.

V usage is TRBV20-1 and J usage is TRBJ2-1. CDR3 length: 16 amino acids. CDR1 is DFQATT, CDR2 SNEGSKA, per germline (reference sequence). The CDR3 sequence: CSAPTVGGFSYNEQFF.

The V gene is TRBV15, the J gene TRBJ2-7; the D gene TCRdb calls, TRBD2, cannot be checked with no DNA. The CDR3 totals 12 residues. CDR1 and CDR2 (germline): LNHNV, YYDKDF (reference sequence). The CDR3 reads CATGSGEYEQYF.

The rearrangement links TRBV20-1 to TRBJ2-5. The CDR3 contains 12 residues. Germline lookup yields CDR1 DFQATT and CDR2 SNEGSKA (reference sequence). CDR3 amino acids: CSARTEEETQYF.

The V gene is TRBV6-5, the J gene TRBJ2-1; the TCRdb D gene call, TRBD2, has no DNA to confirm it. The germline CDR1 and CDR2 sequences are MNHEY and SVGAGI. There are 15 residues in the CDR3. CDR3 loop: CASSYSRGRIDEQFF.